What follows is one T cell receptor (beta chain) and its context. Its target is not known. One entry per CDR3 protein results from TCRdb running MiXCR on the 5' RACE reads. The profile covers 310,000 or so distinct CDR3 sequences, with about 6.9% appearing a single time and 15% to 20% taken by the ten largest. The sample originates from a study of T cells after yellow fever vaccination. Points from the study as a whole: The bulk population could contribute abundant contaminating clonotypes to FACS-sorted repertoires. Weaker, the secondary response had a peak occurring faster, on day 5 versus 15. There was a small share of clonotypes that showed up in both the CD4 and CD8 compartments.

Trimming stripped 5 bases from V and 8 bases from J, with 15 bases between. This CDR3 is built from 13 residues. The germline V gene encodes CDR1 SEHNR and CDR2 FQNEAQ (reference sequence). The chain carries TRBV7-9 and TRBJ1-2; the D is unclear. Sample: PBMCs, taken roughly 47 days after the first yellow fever vaccination. This TCR came from a man aged 18 to 29 who received the YFV17D yellow fever vaccine. The CDR3 is CASSPNGVYGYTF. In nucleotides, the CDR3 is TGTGCCAGCAGCCCAAATGGGGTGTACGGCTACACCTTC.